Listed here are 22 T cell receptor beta chains from one sample, sequenced in a study of CXCR3-negative and CXCR3-positive naive CD8 T cells. General study findings and limits: Comparison of naive cells showed more hydrophobic TRB CDR3s in CXCR3-positive than in CXCR3-negative naive cells.

For these TCRs, the target antigens are not known. TRB cDNA libraries were made by UMI-labeled 5' RACE. TCRdb re-called the 5' RACE reads and gives one entry per CDR3 protein, without DNA. Seen in this sample are tens of thousands of distinct CDR3 sequences; the ten most common clones hold about 0.62%. Sequenced material: naive CXCR3+ CD8+ T cells from blood. This sample's subset: CD45RO-CCR7+CD27+CD95- naive CD8+ T cells expressing CXCR3 (TNR3+). These receptors originate from a human donor in good health. Some clones in this sample may be carry-over from other donors' samples.

This CDR3 is CASRDEPYEQYF. This chain joins TRBV2 and TRBJ2-7. From germline, CDR1 is SNHLY and CDR2 FYNNEI. The CDR3 length is 12 residues.

This chain joins TRBV29-1 and TRBJ2-7; TCRdb calls TRBD2, which cannot be checked without DNA. CDR3 length equals 14 residues. In germline, CDR1 is SQVTM, CDR2 ANQGSEA. The CDR3 loop reads CSVVLAGSMYEQYF.

The chain joins TRBV7-9 to TRBJ2-4; TCRdb designates TRBD1, a call that cannot be tested without DNA. The CDR3 consists of 16 residues. CDR1 and CDR2 from the germline V gene are SEHNR and FQNEAQ (reference sequence). CDR3 amino acids: CASSLPPTGGENIQYF.

This sequence joins TRBV3-1 and TRBJ2-2; TCRdb picks TRBD1, but there is no DNA to check that call. The CDR3 is made up of 15 amino acids. In germline, CDR1 is LGHDT, CDR2 YNNKEL (reference sequence). The CDR3 protein is CASRGQGRSTGELFF. The entire variable domain, with the rest obtained from reference TRBV3-1 and TRBJ2-2, is as follows: DTAVSQTPKYLVTQMGNDKSIKCEQNLGHDTMYWYKQDSKKFLKIMFSYNNKELIINETVPNRFSPKSPDKAHLNLHINSLELGDSAVYFCASRGQGRSTGELFFGEGSRLTVL.

The chain employs TRBV12-3 or TRBV12-4 and TRBJ2-1; TCRdb picks TRBD1, but there is no DNA to check that call. This CDR3 is 13 amino acids long. This CDR3 is CASNPGGPNEQFF.

The V call is TRBV29-1, the J call TRBJ2-5; TCRdb calls TRBD2, which cannot be checked without DNA. Germline assignment: CDR1 SQVTM and CDR2 ANQGSEA. CDR3 length: 14 amino acids. The CDR3 here is CSVDQAGELETQYF.

The genes are TRBV6-4 and TRBJ2-1; lacking DNA, the TRBD1 call made by TCRdb goes unchecked. The CDR3 totals 14 residues. The V gene's germline CDR1 is MRHNA and CDR2 SNTAGT. The CDR3 here is CATSRSHGGNEQFF.

This chain joins TRBV29-1 and TRBJ2-1. The V gene's germline CDR1 is SQVTM and CDR2 ANQGSEA. This CDR3 has 15 residues. The CDR3 here is CSVPTFGGSYNEQFF.

The chain links TRBV28 to TRBJ2-7; TCRdb selects TRBD1, and the lack of DNA leaves this call unchecked. Germline assignment: CDR1 MDHEN and CDR2 SYDVKM. There are 15 residues in the CDR3. The CDR3 spells CASSLFQDRTYEQYF. Together with reference TRBV28 and TRBJ2-7, the CDR3 gives the full variable domain: DVKVTQSSRYLVKRTGEKVFLECVQDMDHENMFWYRQDPGLGLRLIYFSYDVKMKEKGDIPEGYSVSREKKERFSLILESASTNQTSMYLCASSLFQDRTYEQYFGPGTRLTVT.

The genes are TRBV15 and TRBJ2-5; TCRdb names TRBD1, which stays unverified in the absence of DNA. In germline, CDR1 is LNHNV, CDR2 YYDKDF (reference sequence). The CDR3 is 22 residues long. The CDR3 loop reads CATSRRDRVYLVHKDSTETQYF.

The J gene is TRBJ2-7, the V gene TRBV29-1; without DNA, the TCRdb call of TRBD2 cannot be checked. Germline V gene lookup returns CDR1 SQVTM and CDR2 ANQGSEA. There are 12 residues in the CDR3. CDR3: CSVVSEGYEQYF.

The chain couples TRBV27 to TRBJ2-1; TCRdb picks TRBD1, but there is no DNA to check that call. This CDR3 spans 14 amino acids. Germline V gives CDR1 MNHEY, CDR2 SMNVEV (reference sequence). The CDR3 loop reads CASSFGQPNNEQFF.

This rearrangement joins TRBV7-9 to TRBJ2-5; TCRdb's assignment of TRBD2 cannot be checked, as there is no DNA. The V gene's germline CDR1 is SEHNR and CDR2 FQNEAQ (reference sequence). The CDR3 covers 15 residues. CDR3 sequence reads: CASSSGLAGIETQYF.

The chain employs TRBV4-1 and TRBJ1-2. Per germline, CDR1 MGHRA and CDR2 YSYEKL. The CDR3 extends over 16 amino acids. The CDR3 sequence: CASSQGLAAINYGCTF.

Here the CDR3 reads CAITEDRDGYTF. The chain combines TRBV10-3 with TRBJ1-2; TCRdb gives TRBD1 as the D gene, but with no DNA this cannot be confirmed. This CDR3 has 12 residues. Per the germline V gene, CDR1 is ENHRY and CDR2 is SYGVKD.

The chain recombines TRBV29-1 with TRBJ2-1; TCRdb names TRBD2, which stays unverified in the absence of DNA. The length of the CDR3 is 12 residues. Germline assignment: CDR1 SQVTM and CDR2 ANQGSEA. CDR3 sequence: CRVGTRHNEQFF.

This chain links TRBV29-1 with TRBJ2-2; TCRdb picks TRBD2, but there is no DNA to check that call. The CDR3 runs to 16 residues. Germline CDR1 reads SQVTM; CDR2 reads ANQGSEA. The CDR3 reads CSVEASSGANTGELFF.

This rearrangement joins TRBV12-3 or TRBV12-4 to TRBJ2-3; without DNA, the TCRdb call of TRBD2 cannot be checked. The CDR3 loop spans 19 amino acids. CDR3 region: CASSSGLASTHHPADTQYF.

V and J are TRBV7-2 and TRBJ2-1; the D call of TRBD1 rests on TCRdb alone, since no DNA is present to check it. From germline, CDR1 is SGHTA and CDR2 FQGNSA. This CDR3 region has 18 residues. CDR3 in amino acids: CASSLGQPGRLPENEQFF.

V gene TRBV20-1 combines with J gene TRBJ2-7; there is no DNA to check the TCRdb D call of TRBD1. The CDR3 sequence is 13 residues long. From germline, CDR1 is DFQATT and CDR2 SNEGSKA (reference sequence). The CDR3 here is CSASRQASYEQYF.

The chain combines TRBV12-3 or TRBV12-4 with TRBJ1-5; the D call from TCRdb, TRBD1, cannot be confirmed without DNA. The CDR3 covers 14 residues. The CDR3: CASSFSGRNQPQHF.

This chain connects TRBV15 to TRBJ1-6; lacking DNA, the TRBD1 call made by TCRdb goes unchecked. This CDR3 region has 18 residues. In germline, CDR1 is LNHNV, CDR2 YYDKDF (reference sequence). The CDR3 sequence is CATSNKTGFNIQNSPLHF.